The TCR beta chain described here comes from a study of blood T cell repertoires in COVID-19. On the study more broadly: The United States, Italy and Spain provided the acute and convalescent COVID-19 samples. From T cells, B-cell-depleted T cells, or PBMCs came the material, which was cDNA or gDNA.

Authors' data handling: Quantification of nucleated cells was approximated via reference gene primer amplification. Sequencing used immunoSEQ multiplex PCR; TCRdb keeps in-frame clones, though not all of them. The D gene and trimming were derived from the DNA, and the V and J assignments and clone size from that table. Among more than 200,000 clones, approximately 80% were seen once, and the ten largest hold about 8.9%. Sequenced: peripheral blood. The source is an older man with acute or convalescent COVID-19.

The CDR3 region is CASGLVRTGGTDTQYF. CDR3 nucleotide sequence: TGTGCTAGTGGTTTGGTCAGGACAGGGGGCACAGATACGCAGTATTTT. The chain joins TRBV12-5 to TRBJ2-3; 9 bases agree with TRBD1. The CDR3 is 16 residues long. Germline CDR1 LGHNT, CDR2 FRNRAP. V lost 0 bases and J lost 1; bases outside the gene matches: 2.